One sample yielded the 16 T cell receptor beta chains listed below, sequenced in a study of shared clonotypes between healthy human individuals. Naive-designated CD8 cells lacked CD45RO, were positively enriched for CCR7, and omitted terminally differentiated effector memory CD45RA+ cells. The data were produced by immunoSEQ multiplex PCR, yet TCRdb's version contains in-frame clones alone and is incomplete. The table lists over 750,000 clones, about 97% of them singletons. Sequenced: naive CD8+ T cells sorted from blood. All receptors derive from a man aged 30 to 45 in good health.

The CDR3 nucleotides read TGTGCCAGCAGCCCCCAGGGGTTTGGGAATAACTATGGCTACACCTTC. As protein: CASSPQGFGNNYGYTF. This chain uses TRBV5-4 with TRBJ1-2; D perhaps matches TRBD1 (6 bases). This CDR3 comprises 16 residues. V was shortened by 4 bases and J by 1 base, with 17 bases between the two germline ends. Germline V lookup: CDR1 SGHNT, CDR2 YYREEE (reference sequence).

The chain joins TRBV7-3 to TRBJ2-7, with D hard to call. CDR3 size: 14 residues. With 1 base removed from V and 4 bases from J, the gap between germline ends came to 11 bases. Germline V lookup: CDR1 SGHTA, CDR2 FQGTGA. This CDR3 reads CASSLKGPQYEQYF. The CDR3, as DNA: TGTGCCAGCAGCTTAAAGGGCCCCCAATACGAGCAGTACTTC.

The chain joins TRBV19 to TRBJ1-2; no firm D call. V shed 6 bases and J shed 2 bases, with 4 bases lying between them. Germline V lookup: CDR1 LNHDA, CDR2 SQIVND (reference sequence). The CDR3 loop spans 11 amino acids. The CDR3 sequence is CASSRNYGYTF. The CDR3 DNA follows: TGTGCCAGTAGCAGGAACTATGGCTACACCTTC. The variable domain in full, completed from reference TRBV19 and TRBJ1-2, reads DGGITQSPKYLFRKEGQNVTLSCEQNLNHDAMYWYRQDPGQGLRLIYYSQIVNDFQKGDIAEGYSVSREKKESFPLTVTSAQKNPTAFYLCASSRNYGYTFGSGTRLTVV.

The V gene is TRBV6-1, the J gene TRBJ1-1; D gene ambiguous. The V gene's germline CDR1 is MNHNS and CDR2 SASEGT. V was clipped by 1 base and J by 1 base, with 13 bases between them. The CDR3 covers 16 residues. As DNA, the CDR3 is TGTGCCAGCAGTGAAGTTGATCGGGGTTGGAACACTGAAGCTTTCTTT. Translation gives CASSEVDRGWNTEAFF.

J is TRBJ2-7 and V is TRBV28; D could derive from TRBD1 or TRBD2 (5 bases each). The CDR3 runs to 15 residues. V was cut by 6 bases and J by 6 bases, with 21 bases left in between. Germline CDR1 and CDR2: MDHEN and SYDVKM. CDR3 amino acids: CASSHFSGDPREQYF. The DNA of the CDR3 is TGTGCCAGCAGCCACTTCTCCGGGGACCCGCGCGAGCAGTACTTC.

The chain carries TRBV7-2 and TRBJ1-4; D unclear. V lost 2 bases and J lost 3, with 7 bases in between. CDR1 is SGHTA, CDR2 FQGNSA, per germline. The CDR3 is made up of 14 amino acids. The CDR3 coding sequence is TGTGCCAGCAGCTTATTCACCTCTAATGAAAAACTGTTTTTT. It translates to CASSLFTSNEKLFF.

This clone was detected a few times. The CDR3 nucleotides are TGTGCCAGCAGTCCGCAAGATAGTAGGAATGAGCAGTTCTTC. As protein: CASSPQDSRNEQFF. The chain employs TRBV27 and TRBJ2-1, with D uncertain. Germline V gives CDR1 MNHEY, CDR2 SMNVEV (reference sequence). The CDR3 has 14 residues. V was trimmed by 5 bases and J by 7 bases, leaving 15 bases between them.

The chain is built from TRBV13 and TRBJ2-1, with D possibly being TRBD1 (5 bases). The germline V and J ends were trimmed by 4 bases and 6 bases, with 25 bases remaining between them. The length of the CDR3 is 18 residues. From germline, CDR1 is PRHDT and CDR2 FYEKMQ (reference sequence). In DNA form, the CDR3 reads TGTGCCAGCAGCTCGGAACTCGACAGCCCGACCGGCCCCAATGAGCAGTTCTTC. Amino acid sequence: CASSSELDSPTGPNEQFF.

V is TRBV19 and J is TRBJ1-2; tentative D call: TRBD1 (5 bases). The V and J ends lost 7 bases and 6 bases respectively, with 24 bases between them. Per germline, CDR1 LNHDA and CDR2 SQIVND (reference sequence). The length of the CDR3 is 16 residues. CDR3 protein: CASTSYAPQGGNGYTF. CDR3 DNA sequence: TGTGCCAGTACCTCGTATGCCCCCCAGGGAGGGAATGGCTACACCTTC.

V gene TRBV27 combines with J gene TRBJ2-7; D unclear. The germline V and J ends were trimmed by 3 bases and 3 bases, with 9 bases remaining between them. Germline CDR1 MNHEY, CDR2 SMNVEV (reference sequence). The CDR3 runs to 13 residues. The chain's CDR3 is CASSFKSVYEQYF. CDR3 bases: TGTGCCAGCAGTTTTAAGTCCGTCTACGAGCAGTACTTC.

The gene calls are TRBV6-5 and TRBJ2-1, with D perhaps given as TRBD1 or TRBD2 (5 bases each). V lost 0 bases to trimming and J lost 5 bases, with 14 bases between them. The CDR3 is 16 amino acids. The germline V gene encodes CDR1 MNHEY and CDR2 SVGAGI. In DNA, the CDR3 is TGTGCCAGCAGTTACTCGCTGTCGGGGCCGCACAATGAGCAGTTCTTC. It translates to CASSYSLSGPHNEQFF.

The chain is built from TRBV5-1 and TRBJ2-7; 9 positions match TRBD1. In germline, CDR1 is SGHRS, CDR2 YFSETQ. The CDR3 extends over 13 amino acids. V shed 4 bases, J shed 4 bases, and the junction held 3 bases outside the gene matches. DNA for the CDR3: TGCGCCAGCAGCCGGGACAGGGCTTACGAGCAGTACTTC. Translation gives CASSRDRAYEQYF.

The chain combines TRBV10-3 with TRBJ2-1; tentatively, D is TRBD1 or TRBD2 (5 bases each). Germline-derived CDR1 and CDR2 are ENHRY and SYGVKD. Trimming pared 5 bases from V and 12 bases from J, leaving 20 bases between. The CDR3 sequence is 14 residues long. The CDR3 sequence is CAISISPGALGQFF. CDR3 in DNA: TGTGCCATCAGTATATCTCCCGGGGCCCTAGGGCAGTTCTTC.

The gene calls are TRBV5-8 and TRBJ2-7; TRBD1 agrees at 8 bases. The trim removed 2 bases at V and 7 bases at J, leaving 8 bases unmatched. CDR3 size: 14 residues. CDR1 and CDR2 (germline): SGHTS, YDEGEE. The CDR3 spells CASSFQGARREQYF. The DNA of the CDR3 is TGTGCCAGCAGCTTTCAGGGGGCGCGTCGGGAGCAGTACTTC.

The chain carries TRBV6-6 and TRBJ1-1; no reliable D call. Germline assignment: CDR1 MNHNY and CDR2 SVGAGI (reference sequence). The CDR3 runs to 13 residues. Deletions cut 7 bases from V and 0 bases from J, with 9 bases between. The CDR3 is CASKQGLNTEAFF. The DNA of the CDR3 is TGTGCCAGCAAGCAAGGATTGAACACTGAAGCTTTCTTT.

The chain has TRBV15 and TRBJ2-7; tentatively, D is TRBD2 (6 bases). In germline, CDR1 is LNHNV, CDR2 YYDKDF (reference sequence). With 1 base removed from V and 2 bases from J, the gap between germline ends came to 12 bases. The CDR3 has 15 amino acids. The CDR3 region has the DNA TGTGCCACCAGCAGAGGCGGGGACGGAGCCTACGAGCAGTACTTC. Its translation: CATSRGGDGAYEQYF.